These 10 T cell receptor beta chains were sequenced from one sample in a study of blood T cell repertoires in COVID-19 (TCRdb year 2020). Preparation of the library involved the immunoSEQ multiplex PCR assay. Imported from immuneACCESS, the table was reduced by TCRdb to in-frame sequences with V and J called. These copies leave out some clones; in studies compared against another copy, an unresolved V gene accounts for under half, and the cause of the remainder is not known. Present in this sample are over 250,000 clones, approximately 93% of which were seen just once. About 2.2% of the sample goes to the ten largest clones. Material: peripheral blood. These receptors all stem from a woman in her 30s with COVID-19, enrolled during active disease.

The CDR3 spells CASSEARGAGNTIYF. The CDR3 DNA reads as TGTGCCAGCAGTGAAGCGCGCGGGGCTGGAAACACCATATATTTT. The chain employs TRBV6-1 and TRBJ1-3; D call uncertain. The germline V gene encodes CDR1 MNHNS and CDR2 SASEGT. Trimming shortened V by 0 bases and J by 2 bases, and 8 bases separated the two germline ends. This CDR3 region has 15 residues.

The gene calls are TRBV19 and TRBJ1-3; D remains unclear. The germline V gene encodes CDR1 LNHDA and CDR2 SQIVND (reference sequence). The CDR3 extends over 14 amino acids. The V gene lost 7 bases and the J gene lost 0 bases, with 10 bases spanning the gap. DNA for the CDR3: TGTGCCAGTACCTCCAGTTCCTCTGGAAACACCATATATTTT. It translates to CASTSSSSGNTIYF.

The chain uses TRBV27 and TRBJ2-3; D gene uncertain. This CDR3 spans 13 amino acids. CDR1 is MNHEY and CDR2 is SMNVEV in the germline V gene (reference sequence). Trimming pared 0 bases from V and 1 base from J, leaving 2 bases between. CDR3 protein: CASSLSGTDTQYF. In DNA, the CDR3 is TGTGCCAGCAGTTTATCCGGCACAGATACGCAGTATTTT.

This clone was seen a single time. This chain connects TRBV11-2 to TRBJ2-1; no clear D. The CDR3 runs 12 residues. The V end was cut by 0 bases, the J end by 10 bases, with 7 bases between. Germline V gives CDR1 SGHAT, CDR2 FQNNGV. The CDR3: CASSLDLQEQFF. CDR3 in DNA: TGTGCCAGCAGCTTAGATTTACAAGAGCAGTTCTTC.

The rearrangement links TRBV30 to TRBJ1-3, with TRBD1 matching over 7 bases. Germline assignment: CDR1 GTSNPN and CDR2 SVGIG (reference sequence). Losses at the gene ends were 4 bases for V and 0 bases for J; bases not matched to a gene: 6. The CDR3 extends over 15 amino acids. The CDR3 nucleotides read TGTGCCTGGAAAGACAGGGCGAGCTCTGGAAACACCATATATTTT. It yields the protein CAWKDRASSGNTIYF.

The V call is TRBV28, the J call TRBJ1-5; perhaps TRBD1 as D (6 bases). The CDR3 loop spans 16 amino acids. Germline CDR1 MDHEN, CDR2 SYDVKM. V was cut by 11 bases and J by 6 bases, with 26 bases left in between. CDR3 coding DNA: TGTGCCGTTATGAAACCGGGACACCGGAGGAGTCAGCCCCAGCATTTT. Amino acid sequence: CAVMKPGHRRSQPQHF.

A remark on this clone: This specimen includes other DNA sequences encoding the same CDR3. The J gene is TRBJ1-1, the V gene TRBV5-1; 8 positions agree with TRBD1. The CDR3 has 14 residues. Per the germline V gene, CDR1 is SGHRS and CDR2 is YFSETQ. Trimming at V came to 4 bases and at J to 5 bases, leaving 7 bases not matched to a gene. The CDR3 DNA reads as TGCGCCAGCAGCCTTGGACAGGGAGGGACTGAAGCTTTCTTT. Its protein is CASSLGQGGTEAFF.

CDR3 coding DNA: TGTGCCAGCAGCCGACTAGCGGGAGGCACAGATACGCAGTATTTT. Translating it yields CASSRLAGGTDTQYF. The chain combines TRBV3-1 (or the pseudogene TRBV3-2) with TRBJ2-3, with 12 positions matching TRBD2. Germline-derived CDR1 and CDR2 are LGHDT and YNNKEL (reference sequence). The V and J ends lost 4 bases and 1 base, in that order; junction bases with no gene match: 0. The CDR3 spans 15 residues.

The chain links TRBV7-8 to TRBJ1-1; D may be TRBD1 (6 bases). The CDR3 sequence is 15 residues long. The V gene lost 1 base and the J gene lost 1 base, with 10 bases spanning the gap. In germline, CDR1 is SGHVS, CDR2 FQNEAQ. The CDR3 loop is CASSLGVTGNTEAFF. The CDR3 nucleotides read TGTGCCAGCAGCTTAGGGGTGACAGGGAACACTGAAGCTTTCTTT.

V is TRBV5-1 and J is TRBJ1-1; TRBD1 might be the D (6 bases). Trimming took off 6 bases at V and 6 bases at J, with 18 bases between the two ends. The CDR3 extends over 14 amino acids. Germline CDR1 reads SGHRS; CDR2 reads YFSETQ. CDR3: CASNPQGSEAEAFF. The CDR3, as DNA: TGCGCCAGCAATCCACAGGGATCCGAGGCTGAAGCTTTCTTT.